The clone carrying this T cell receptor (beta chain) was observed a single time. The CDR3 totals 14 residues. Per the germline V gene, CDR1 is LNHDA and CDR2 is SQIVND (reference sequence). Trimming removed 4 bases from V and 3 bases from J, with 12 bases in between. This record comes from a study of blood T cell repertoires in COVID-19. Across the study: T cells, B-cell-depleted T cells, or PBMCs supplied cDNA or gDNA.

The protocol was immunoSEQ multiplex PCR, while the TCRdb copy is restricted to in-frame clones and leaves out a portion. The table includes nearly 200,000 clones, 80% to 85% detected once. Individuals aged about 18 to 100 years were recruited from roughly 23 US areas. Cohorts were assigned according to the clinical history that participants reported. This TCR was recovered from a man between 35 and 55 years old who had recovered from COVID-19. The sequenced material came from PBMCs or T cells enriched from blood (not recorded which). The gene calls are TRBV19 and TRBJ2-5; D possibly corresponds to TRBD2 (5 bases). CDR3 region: CASSTGSVKETQYF. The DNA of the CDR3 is TGTGCCAGTAGTACGGGATCAGTAAAAGAGACCCAGTACTTC.